This T cell receptor beta chain was sequenced during a study of T cell repertoires in cytomegalovirus infection. With respect to this clonotype: Antigen specificity is unknown.

V was pared by 6 bases and J by 1 base, with 6 bases of the junction left unmatched. The length of the CDR3 is 16 residues. The germline V gene has CDR1 ENHRY and CDR2 SYGVKD. TCRdb reprocessed the reads via MiXCR and lists one record per CDR3 protein. Of hundreds of thousands of distinct CDR3 sequences listed, roughly 30% are singletons. V and J are TRBV10-3 and TRBJ1-1; 12 bases fit TRBD1. The TCR originated in a human donor in good health (CMV status not recorded). Some clones in this sample may be carry-over from other donors' samples. Sequences were derived from cultured CD8+ T cells from PBMCs, sampled from culture after CMV antigen stimulation. CDR3 residues: CAIRSGTGGRNTEAFF. The CDR3 DNA reads TGTGCCATCAGGTCCGGGACAGGGGGCAGGAACACTGAAGCTTTCTTT.